This TCR beta chain originates from a study of T cells after yellow fever vaccination. Using its own MiXCR run on the 5' RACE reads, TCRdb lists one record per CDR3 protein. The sample carries some 560,000 distinct CDR3 sequences, about a sixth recorded once. The sequence derives from a man younger than 30 who received the YFV17D yellow fever vaccine. The material sequenced was PBMCs, taken about 5 days after the first yellow fever vaccination.

CDR3 sequence reads: CAISNPRGTGKNTEAFF. DNA for the CDR3: TGTGCCATCTCGAATCCGCGCGGGACAGGGAAGAACACTGAAGCTTTCTTT. The chain links TRBV10-3 to TRBJ1-1; 9 bases fit TRBD1. The junction had 14 bases not matched to a gene; V was cut back by 8 bases and J by 1 base. The length of the CDR3 is 17 residues. Germline V gives CDR1 ENHRY, CDR2 SYGVKD.